Each of the 23 T cell receptor beta chains below was sequenced from the same sample in a study of cytomegalovirus exposure and HLA in healthy donors. PCR primers comprised 60 Vbeta and 13 Jbeta primers. The method was immunoSEQ multiplex PCR; TCRdb's version includes in-frame clones alone and lacks a portion of them. Of approximately 140,000 clones listed, around 60% were seen once; the top ten hold approximately 6.5%. Sequencing was carried out using PBMCs. The source is a woman aged 55 to 70 in good health and CMV-seropositive.

The chain uses TRBV7-6 and TRBJ2-5; maybe TRBD1 (6 bases). V lost 1 base to trimming and J lost 2 bases, with 14 bases between them. Germline V gene sequence: CDR1 SGHVS, CDR2 FNYEAQ. The CDR3 has 16 amino acids. This CDR3 is CASSLGLGAAQETQYF. CDR3 DNA: TGTGCCAGCAGCTTAGGCCTGGGGGCTGCACAAGAGACCCAGTACTTC.

The chain couples TRBV2 to TRBJ2-2; TRBD2 might be the D (6 bases). CDR1 SNHLY and CDR2 FYNNEI come from the germline V gene. Trimming cost V 6 bases and J 3 bases, with 14 bases left between them. CDR3 size: 15 residues. CDR3 residues: CASSARRDHTGELFF. The CDR3 DNA follows: TGTGCCAGCAGCGCTCGGCGGGACCACACCGGGGAGCTGTTTTTT.

The chain links TRBV10-1 to TRBJ2-1, with D possibly called TRBD1 or TRBD2 (6 bases each). The germline V gene has CDR1 WNHNN and CDR2 SYGVQD (reference sequence). There are 13 residues in the CDR3. The V end was cut by 4 bases, the J end by 9 bases, with 13 bases between. CDR3 amino acids: CASSVSGAGEQFF. Written as DNA, the CDR3 is TGCGCCAGCAGTGTGTCGGGGGCGGGTGAGCAGTTCTTC.

This clone was seen a few times. V gene TRBV7-2 combines with J gene TRBJ2-1; D is perhaps TRBD1 (6 bases). The CDR3 has 12 residues. Per germline, CDR1 SGHTA and CDR2 FQGNSA. Trimming shortened V by 6 bases and J by 9 bases, and 12 bases separated the two germline ends. CDR3 residues: CASSQGLGEQFF. The DNA for the CDR3 is TGTGCCAGCAGTCAGGGGTTAGGTGAGCAGTTCTTC.

The chain uses TRBV7-2 and TRBJ2-3, with 7 bases matching TRBD2. Germline assignment: CDR1 SGHTA and CDR2 FQGNSA. This CDR3 has 18 amino acids. V trimming: 5 bases; J trimming: 4 bases; junction bases outside the gene matches: 18. In nucleotides, the CDR3 is TGTGCCAGCAGCCCGATGCGGGCTAGCGGACTCGGGGCAGATACGCAGTATTTT. Encoded protein: CASSPMRASGLGADTQYF.

The V call is TRBV29-1, the J call TRBJ2-5; 14 bases are shared with TRBD2. Germline V gene data show CDR1 as SQVTM and CDR2 as ANQGSEA. J was trimmed by 5 bases and V by 7 bases; bases with no gene match: 6. The CDR3 totals 14 residues. CDR3 sequence reads: CSAQGLAGVETQYF. The DNA of the CDR3 is TGCAGCGCCCAGGGACTAGCGGGAGTTGAGACCCAGTACTTC.

This sequence joins TRBV19 and TRBJ2-5, with 8 nucleotides matching TRBD2. There are 14 residues in the CDR3. The trim removed 2 bases at V and 6 bases at J, leaving 5 bases unmatched. Germline CDR1 LNHDA, CDR2 SQIVND (reference sequence). The CDR3 is CASSIKAGGKTQYF. As DNA, the CDR3 is TGTGCCAGTAGTATAAAGGCGGGAGGCAAGACCCAGTACTTC.

J is TRBJ2-3 and V is TRBV28, with 9 bases that match TRBD2. After removal of 8 bases from V and 5 bases from J, the junction contained 11 bases not matched to a gene. The V gene's germline CDR1 is MDHEN and CDR2 SYDVKM. The CDR3 is made up of 15 amino acids. The CDR3 protein is CASGTTSGLGDTQYF. In nucleotides, the CDR3 is TGTGCCAGCGGTACAACTAGCGGGTTGGGAGATACGCAGTATTTT.

The chain links TRBV28 to TRBJ2-1; the match to TRBD2 covers 7 bases. Looked up from germline, CDR1 is MDHEN and CDR2 is SYDVKM. CDR3 length: 16 residues. V gave up 8 bases and J gave up 0 bases; unmatched junction bases: 10. CDR3 loop: CASSSLAAVSYNEQFF. The CDR3 DNA reads TGTGCCAGCTCCTCTCTAGCGGCAGTCTCCTACAATGAGCAGTTCTTC. Full variable domain (remainder filled in from reference TRBV28 and TRBJ2-1): DVKVTQSSRYLVKRTGEKVFLECVQDMDHENMFWYRQDPGLGLRLIYFSYDVKMKEKGDIPEGYSVSREKKERFSLILESASTNQTSMYLCASSSLAAVSYNEQFFGPGTRLTVL.

This chain uses TRBV28 with TRBJ1-1; 7 bases are a match to TRBD1. J was trimmed by 3 bases and V by 11 bases; bases with no gene match: 3. Germline CDR1 is MDHEN and CDR2 is SYDVKM. This CDR3 is 11 amino acids long. The CDR3 coding sequence is TGTGCCGTACAGGGGCACACTGAAGCTTTCTTT. Amino acid sequence: CAVQGHTEAFF.

The genes are TRBV25-1 and TRBJ1-1; 9 positions match TRBD1. The V segment lost 6 bases and the J segment 4 bases; nucleotides outside the gene matches: 9. The CDR3 totals 15 residues. Per germline, CDR1 MGHDK and CDR2 SYGVNS. The DNA of the CDR3 is TGTGCCAGCAGCACGATTAGACAGGGGGTCACTGAAGCTTTCTTT. Protein sequence: CASSTIRQGVTEAFF.

V usage is TRBV14 and J usage is TRBJ2-2; D not resolved. Per germline, CDR1 SGHDN and CDR2 FVKESK. Trimming took 1 base from V and 1 from J, leaving 7 bases between them. CDR3 length: 15 amino acids. The CDR3 nucleotides are TGTGCCAGCAGCCAAGTCCCAGGGAACACCGGGGAGCTGTTTTTT. This encodes CASSQVPGNTGELFF. Based on the CDR3 plus reference TRBV14 and TRBJ2-2, the full variable domain is EAGVTQFPSHSVIEKGQTVTLRCDPISGHDNLYWYRRVMGKEIKFLLHFVKESKQDESGMPNNRFLAERTGGTYSTLKVQPAELEDSGVYFCASSQVPGNTGELFFGEGSRLTVL.

This clone came up once. This chain links TRBV6-5 with TRBJ1-1, with D tentatively TRBD1 (5 bases). Germline CDR1 and CDR2: MNHEY and SVGAGI. The CDR3 spans 15 residues. Trimming removed 2 bases from V and 5 bases from J, with 15 bases in between. The CDR3 protein is CASSYGAPGGTEAFF. As DNA, the CDR3 is TGTGCCAGCAGTTACGGGGCGCCCGGAGGGACTGAAGCTTTCTTT.

The gene calls are TRBV30 and TRBJ2-5; a weak D match, TRBD2 (5 bases). Trimming left V 5 bases short and J 2 bases short, with 15 bases between. Germline V lookup: CDR1 GTSNPN, CDR2 SVGIG (reference sequence). CDR3 size: 14 residues. CDR3 DNA sequence: TGTGCCTGGGGGGAGCCGGGGTGGCAAGAGACCCAGTACTTC. Translating it yields CAWGEPGWQETQYF.

The genes are TRBV5-4 and TRBJ1-1, with 10 bases that match TRBD1. The CDR3 contains 16 residues. V lost 4 bases and J lost 5; bases outside the gene matches: 11. Germline V CDR1 and CDR2: SGHNT, YYREEE (reference sequence). The CDR3, as DNA: TGTGCCAGCAGCCCAGGATCGGACAGGGGGAGGACTGAAGCTTTCTTT. Amino acid sequence: CASSPGSDRGRTEAFF.

The rearrangement links TRBV7-2 to TRBJ2-7, with 9 bases lining up with TRBD1. The CDR3 covers 14 residues. Trimming cost V 3 bases and J 3 bases; bases outside gene matches: 3. CDR1 is SGHTA and CDR2 is FQGNSA in the germline V gene. CDR3 sequence reads: CASSLTGGFYEQYF. DNA of the CDR3: TGTGCCAGCAGCTTGACAGGGGGTTTCTACGAGCAGTACTTC.

The V and J genes are TRBV20-1 and TRBJ2-7; possible D gene TRBD1, 5 bases. Germline loops: CDR1 DFQATT, CDR2 SNEGSKA (reference sequence). V lost 6 bases and J 5 bases, leaving 8 bases between the germline ends. The CDR3 covers 10 residues. CDR3 region: CSALTDEQYF. DNA of the CDR3: TGCAGTGCCCTGACAGACGAGCAGTACTTC.

The V gene is TRBV11-2, the J gene TRBJ2-2, with D perhaps matching TRBD2 (7 bases). V shed 4 bases and J shed 2 bases, with 11 bases lying between them. Germline V gene lookup returns CDR1 SGHAT and CDR2 FQNNGV. CDR3 length: 15 residues. CDR3: CASSWGGQNTGELFF. In DNA, the CDR3 is TGTGCCAGCAGCTGGGGGGGACAAAACACCGGGGAGCTGTTTTTT.

The chain has TRBV2 and TRBJ1-2; TRBD1 matches at 7 bases. The germline V gene has CDR1 SNHLY and CDR2 FYNNEI. The CDR3 is 13 amino acids. Unmatched junction bases numbered 9, after V lost 7 bases and J lost 7 bases. In nucleotides, the CDR3 is TGTGCCAGCATCTTTGGACAGGAGTTTGGCTACACCTTC. It encodes CASIFGQEFGYTF.

The chain's CDR3 is CASSLLAGASDEQFF. The CDR3 DNA sequence: TGTGCCAGCAGTTTGCTAGCGGGAGCTTCGGATGAGCAGTTCTTC. This chain links TRBV28 with TRBJ2-1; 10 bases agree with TRBD2. The CDR3 spans 15 residues. CDR1 is MDHEN, CDR2 SYDVKM, per germline. Trimming took 3 bases from V and 8 from J; bases not matched to a gene: 7.

V and J are TRBV9 and TRBJ2-7; TRBD2 is a possible D gene (6 bases). V was shortened by 4 bases and J by 0 bases, with 11 bases between the two germline ends. Germline lookup yields CDR1 SGDLS and CDR2 YYNGEE. This CDR3 region has 14 residues. CDR3 nucleotides: TGTGCCAGCAGCCCGGAGGGCCGCTCCTACGAGCAGTACTTC. As protein: CASSPEGRSYEQYF.

The J gene is TRBJ2-1, the V gene TRBV19; no firm D call. V was cut by 2 bases and J by 7 bases, with 12 bases left in between. The CDR3 runs to 14 residues. Germline V lookup: CDR1 LNHDA, CDR2 SQIVND (reference sequence). The CDR3 region is CASSITATSNEQFF. CDR3 sequence (DNA): TGTGCCAGTAGTATAACAGCAACTTCTAATGAGCAGTTCTTC.

V usage is TRBV5-1 and J usage is TRBJ2-7, with TRBD2 matching over 13 bases. CDR1 is SGHRS, CDR2 YFSETQ, per germline. V was clipped by 0 bases and J by 4 bases; unmatched bases: 1. This CDR3 comprises 15 residues. In DNA, the CDR3 is TGCGCCAGCAGCTTGGCACTAGCGGGAGGGTACGAGCAGTACTTC. As protein: CASSLALAGGYEQYF.